This T cell receptor beta chain was recovered during a study of blood T cells in healthy people across ages. Aged roughly 6 to 90, donors were systemically healthy Caucasians from Russia. Turning to this clonotype: Its specificity is unknown.

For the second PCR, which ran for roughly 6 to 12 cycles, a sample-barcoded 5' primer and a J-beta primer mix were used. Every cDNA molecule bore a tag from a template-switch adaptor containing 12 random nucleotides. TCRdb reanalysed the 5' RACE reads using MiXCR and keeps one entry per CDR3 protein. This table holds about 800,000 distinct CDR3 sequences, more than 35% found once. Study-level results: Naive T cell percentage by flow cytometry tracked strongly with beta diversity.

CDR1 is MGHRA, CDR2 YSYEKL, per germline. CDR3 length: 13 amino acids. Trimming pared 5 bases from V and 3 bases from J, leaving 10 bases between. The sample comprised blood. The chain recombines TRBV4-1 with TRBJ2-5; D is unclear. This clonotype originated in a man aged 80 or over in good health. The CDR3 coding sequence is TGCGCCAGCAGCATACTTATTAAAGAGACCCAGTACTTC. It translates to CASSILIKETQYF.